One and the same sample provided the 16 T cell receptor beta chains below, sequenced in a study of blood T cells in healthy people across ages. Together with a sample-barcoded 5' primer, a J-beta primer mix was included in a second PCR lasting about 7 to 12 cycles. TCRdb itself ran the 5' RACE reads through MiXCR, one entry per CDR3 protein. The data hold hundreds of thousands of distinct CDR3 sequences, with 56% observed a single time. Sequencing was carried out using blood. These TCRs come from a man aged 35 to 55 in good health.

This clonotype has only a few counts. The J gene is TRBJ1-6, the V gene TRBV27, with D tentatively TRBD1 (5 bases). The germline CDR1 and CDR2 sequences are MNHEY and SMNVEV (reference sequence). The V end lost 5 bases, the J end lost 9 bases, and 14 bases lay between the germline ends. The CDR3 totals 14 residues. The CDR3 DNA is TGTGCCAGCAGTCCCACGACAGTCGGTTCACCCCTCCACTTT. Amino acid sequence: CASSPTTVGSPLHF.

This clonotype was observed a handful of times. The V and J genes are TRBV2 and TRBJ2-7; TRBD2 is a possible D gene (7 bases). The better agreement between TRBJ2-5 and the DNA end casts doubt on the J call. Germline assignment: CDR1 SNHLY and CDR2 FYNNEI. This CDR3 comprises 14 residues. CDR3 amino acids: CASIGGRSRETQYF. CDR3 sequence (DNA): TGTGCCAGCATCGGGGGGCGTTCCAGAGAGACCCAGTACTTC.

The chain combines TRBV24-1 with TRBJ2-5; 8 nucleotides match TRBD2. The CDR3 runs to 16 residues. With 0 bases clipped from V and 5 bases from J, the junction kept 7 bases outside the gene matches. Germline V lookup: CDR1 KGHDR, CDR2 SFDVKD. Here the CDR3 DNA reads TGTGCCACCAGTGATTTGGTGGCGGGAGGAGAGGAGACCCAGTACTTC. Protein: CATSDLVAGGEETQYF.

This clonotype occurred once. The germline gene is not matched at one end of the junction; a read error may be the cause. The chain combines TRBV11-1 with TRBJ2-3; TRBD1 agrees at 10 bases. The CDR3 contains 21 residues. Germline loops: CDR1 SGHAT, CDR2 FQDESV (reference sequence). The CDR3 bases are TGTACCAGCAGCCGTTTAGGGACAGGGGCCGTTTCGACTAGACTTACAGATACGCAGTATTTT. This gives the protein CTSSRLGTGAVSTRLTDTQYF. Variable domain in full (rest from reference TRBV11-1 and TRBJ2-3): EAEVAQSPRYKITEKSQAVAFWCDPISGHATLYWYRQILGQGPELLVQFQDESVVDDSQLPKDRFSAERLKGVDSTLKIQPAELGDSAMYLCTSSRLGTGAVSTRLTDTQYFGPGTRLTVL.

The rearrangement uses TRBV27 and TRBJ2-1; D is uncertain. V was cut by 9 bases and J by 1 base, with 10 bases left in between. This CDR3 contains 13 residues. Germline V lookup: CDR1 MNHEY, CDR2 SMNVEV (reference sequence). Written as DNA, the CDR3 is TGTGCCAGTTGGCAGCCATCCTACAATGAGCAGTTCTTC. This sequence encodes CASWQPSYNEQFF.

This rearrangement joins TRBV6-4 to TRBJ2-1; tentative D call: TRBD2 (5 bases). V lost 3 bases and J lost 9, with 30 bases in between. Per the germline V gene, CDR1 is MRHNA and CDR2 is SNTAGT. This CDR3 contains 19 residues. CDR3 DNA: TGTGCCAGCAGTGAAAGGGAAGATGAGGACGCCCCCCCGGAGGTTGAGCAGTTCTTC. As protein: CASSEREDEDAPPEVEQFF.

V usage is TRBV11-1 and J usage is TRBJ2-1, with 10 bases matching TRBD2. CDR1 is SGHAT and CDR2 is FQDESV in the germline V gene (reference sequence). CDR3 length: 22 residues. The ends lost 3 bases at V and 0 bases at J; junction bases unmatched: 20. As DNA, the CDR3 is TGTGCCAGCAGCTTCGACCGAGTATTAGCGGGAGGCCCACAGAGCTCCTACAATGAGCAGTTCTTC. Its protein product is CASSFDRVLAGGPQSSYNEQFF.

The chain employs TRBV3-1 and TRBJ2-5, with a weak D call TRBD2 (6 bases). Germline values: CDR1 LGHDT, CDR2 YNNKEL (reference sequence). This CDR3 has 16 residues. Trimming pared 1 base from V and 5 bases from J, leaving 17 bases between. The CDR3 coding sequence is TGTGCCAGCAGCCAAGGGAGGGGACCGCGGTTTGAGACCCAGTACTTC. Amino acids: CASSQGRGPRFETQYF.

The V and J genes are TRBV20-1 and TRBJ2-1; D remains ambiguous. Between the trimmed V and J ends, which lost 6 bases and 10 bases, there was a span of 13 bases. CDR1 DFQATT and CDR2 SNEGSKA come from the germline V gene (reference sequence). This CDR3 is built from 11 residues. CDR3 sequence: CSATLGGEQFF. DNA of the CDR3: TGCAGTGCGACCCTCGGTGGAGAGCAGTTCTTC.

The chain links TRBV5-1 to TRBJ2-5; 11 bases align to TRBD2. Germline loops: CDR1 SGHRS, CDR2 YFSETQ. The CDR3 length is 15 residues. V shed 1 base, J shed 3 bases, and the junction held 2 bases outside the gene matches. This CDR3 reads CASSLTSGGEETQYF. The CDR3 DNA follows: TGCGCCAGCAGCTTGACTAGCGGGGGAGAAGAGACCCAGTACTTC.

The J gene is TRBJ2-7, the V gene TRBV27, with TRBD2 matching 12 bases. This CDR3 is 14 amino acids long. Germline CDR1 MNHEY, CDR2 SMNVEV (reference sequence). V was clipped by 6 bases and J by 6 bases; unmatched bases: 6. CDR3 sequence reads: CASRRLAGVGEQYF. Here the CDR3 DNA reads TGTGCCAGCAGGCGACTAGCGGGAGTGGGCGAGCAGTACTTC.

The rearrangement links TRBV7-2 to TRBJ1-2, with D hard to call. CDR1 is SGHTA and CDR2 is FQGNSA in the germline V gene. This CDR3 comprises 14 residues. Trimming removed 7 bases from V and 0 bases from J, with 12 bases in between. CDR3 amino acids: CASTTSPTNYGYTF. In nucleotides, the CDR3 is TGTGCCAGCACGACCTCACCTACTAACTATGGCTACACCTTC.

The chain combines TRBV29-1 with TRBJ2-5, with a tentative D call TRBD1 (6 bases). The DNA end is more similar to TRBJ2-7, so the J call may be wrong. CDR3 length: 13 residues. Germline V gene data show CDR1 as SQVTM and CDR2 as ANQGSEA. The CDR3 region has the DNA TGCAGCGCTGGGGGCCAGGGACCCTACGAGCAGTACTTC. Amino acid sequence: CSAGGQGPYEQYF.

In its sample, this clonotype was seen a few times. The CDR3 DNA reads as TGTGCCACCACGACTGGAACGACAGATACGCAGTATTTT. It translates to CATTTGTTDTQYF. The chain combines TRBV6-5 with TRBJ2-3; no clear D gene. Germline CDR1 reads MNHEY; CDR2 reads SVGAGI. The CDR3 length is 13 residues. V lost 10 bases to trimming and J lost 3 bases, with 14 bases between them.

This rearrangement joins TRBV14 to TRBJ1-4, with 9 bases matching TRBD1. This CDR3 is 16 amino acids long. V dropped 5 bases and J dropped 6; count of bases not matched to a gene: 10. CDR1 SGHDN and CDR2 FVKESK come from the germline V gene. CDR3 coding DNA: TGTGCCAGCAGCAATCTAACAGGGGGCAACGATGAAAAACTGTTTTTT. It encodes CASSNLTGGNDEKLFF.

The rearrangement joins TRBV5-1 to TRBJ2-5; TRBD2 matches at 12 bases. J lost 5 bases, V lost 4 bases, and 9 bases had no gene match. Germline V gives CDR1 SGHRS, CDR2 YFSETQ. This CDR3 is 16 amino acids long. CDR3 bases: TGCGCCAGCAGCGTAGGGACTAGCGGGTTAGGGGAGACCCAGTACTTC. Translating it yields CASSVGTSGLGETQYF.